The 28 T cell receptor beta chains given below trace back to one sample, sequenced in a study of T-cell memory formation after mild COVID-19. In TCRdb, the 5' RACE reads were re-called with MiXCR into one record per CDR3 protein. This sample yields about 130,000 distinct CDR3 sequences, of which roughly 6% are seen a single time; roughly 2% belongs to the top ten. The source material was PBMCs or a T cell subset sorted from them (not recorded which). The receptors originated from an adult woman who had mild COVID-19 (a few samples of this study predate the infection). Cell type and time point are not known.

The DNA of the CDR3 is TGTGCCAGCAGCACCGGGACTAGCGGGGGGGTAAGTGAGCAGTTCTTC. Its protein is CASSTGTSGGVSEQFF. The chain employs TRBV12-3 or TRBV12-4 and TRBJ2-1, with 16 nucleotides matching TRBD2. V lost 6 bases, J lost 9 bases, and 8 bases stayed unmatched. The CDR3 covers 16 residues.

The chain links TRBV7-2 to TRBJ2-6; maybe TRBD1 (6 bases). Trimming stripped 6 bases from V and 0 bases from J, with 12 bases between. This CDR3 is built from 16 residues. The germline V gene has CDR1 SGHTA and CDR2 FQGNSA. CDR3 sequence (DNA): TGTGCCAGCAGTTCTAGGGGGACCTCTGGGGCCAACGTCCTGACTTTC. This sequence encodes CASSSRGTSGANVLTF. The complete variable domain, with remaining parts taken from reference TRBV7-2 and TRBJ2-6, reads GAGVSQSPSNKVTEKGKDVELRCDPISGHTALYWYRQSLGQGLEFLIYFQGNSAPDKSGLPSDRFSAERTGGSVSTLTIQRTQQEDSAVYLCASSSRGTSGANVLTFGAGSRLTVL.

At least ten counts were recorded for this clonotype. The chain links TRBV29-1 to TRBJ2-7; the D is unclear. The CDR3 contains 15 residues. Germline V gene sequence: CDR1 SQVTM, CDR2 ANQGSEA. V was shortened by 7 bases and J by 0 bases, with 19 bases between the two germline ends. The CDR3 region is CSARKAVHLSYEQYF. For the CDR3, the DNA is TGCAGCGCCCGAAAGGCAGTCCACCTCTCCTACGAGCAGTACTTC.

This clonotype was seen a few times. This rearrangement joins TRBV9 to TRBJ2-7, with D unresolved. The germline CDR1 and CDR2 sequences are SGDLS and YYNGEE. V was shortened by 0 bases and J by 0 bases, with 10 bases between the two germline ends. This CDR3 has 15 residues. The CDR3, as DNA: TGTGCCAGCAGCGTAGGACCCGGGCCCTCCTACGAGCAGTACTTC. Amino acids: CASSVGPGPSYEQYF.

V usage is TRBV5-1 and J usage is TRBJ1-2, with unresolved D. Germline CDR1 reads SGHRS; CDR2 reads YFSETQ. Trimming removed 0 bases at V and 7 bases at J, with 13 bases between. This CDR3 contains 14 residues. CDR3: CASSLEGGYAGYTF. The CDR3 DNA follows: TGCGCCAGCAGCTTGGAAGGAGGGTACGCTGGCTACACCTTC. The full variable domain, in which reference TRBV5-1 and TRBJ1-2 provide the parts outside the CDR3, is KAGVTQTPRYLIKTRGQQVTLSCSPISGHRSVSWYQQTPGQGLQFLFEYFSETQRNKGNFPGRFSGRQFSNSRSEMNVSTLELGDSALYLCASSLEGGYAGYTFGSGTRLTVV.

This clonotype was picked up a small number of times. This chain connects TRBV30 to TRBJ2-4; D ambiguous. There are 12 residues in the CDR3. CDR1 and CDR2 (germline): GTSNPN, SVGIG (reference sequence). Trimming pared 7 bases from V and 0 bases from J, leaving 7 bases between. This CDR3 is CALDLAKNIQYF. The CDR3 region has the DNA TGTGCCTTGGACCTAGCCAAAAACATTCAGTACTTC. Based on the CDR3 plus reference TRBV30 and TRBJ2-4, the full variable domain is SQTIHQWPATLVQPVGSPLSLECTVEGTSNPNLYWYRQAAGRGLQLLFYSVGIGQISSEVPQNLSASRPQDRQFILSSKKLLLSDSGFYLCALDLAKNIQYFGAGTRLSVL.

V and J are TRBV12-3 or TRBV12-4 and TRBJ1-5, with TRBD1 as a possible D gene (6 bases). The CDR3 covers 16 residues. With 5 bases removed from V and 1 base from J, the gap between germline ends came to 15 bases. CDR3 sequence (DNA): TGTGCCAGCAGTATGGTAGGGGACATGAGCAATCAGCCCCAGCATTTT. Translation gives CASSMVGDMSNQPQHF.

This clonotype was counted at least ten times. The V call is TRBV11-2, the J call TRBJ2-1, with 7 bases identical to TRBD1. CDR3 length: 15 residues. Germline V gene data show CDR1 as SGHAT and CDR2 as FQNNGV. The junction had 8 bases not matched to a gene; V was cut back by 5 bases and J by 4 bases. The CDR3 coding sequence is TGTGCCAGCAGCGGGATTCGGGACAGATACAATGAGCAGTTCTTC. Protein sequence: CASSGIRDRYNEQFF.

The rearrangement joins TRBV18 to TRBJ2-5; D is unresolved. CDR3 length: 14 amino acids. Trimming left V 3 bases short and J 5 bases short, with 13 bases between. From germline, CDR1 is KGHSH and CDR2 LQKENI. The CDR3 region is CASSPSIRLETQYF. In DNA, the CDR3 is TGTGCCAGCTCACCTTCCATCAGGTTGGAGACCCAGTACTTC.

This clonotype was seen only a few times. The rearrangement uses TRBV30 and TRBJ1-6; 7 nucleotides agree with TRBD1. The CDR3 covers 15 residues. V shed 1 base, J shed 4 bases, and the junction held 4 bases outside the gene matches. Germline V gene lookup returns CDR1 GTSNPN and CDR2 SVGIG (reference sequence). The CDR3 region is CAWSGQGEYNSPLHF. Written as DNA, the CDR3 is TGTGCCTGGAGTGGGCAGGGGGAGTATAATTCACCCCTCCACTTT.

This clonotype was seen repeatedly, ten times or more. The chain links TRBV7-9 to TRBJ1-2; D remains unclear. Trimming cost V 4 bases and J 8 bases, with 11 bases left between them. CDR1 SEHNR and CDR2 FQNEAQ come from the germline V gene (reference sequence). This CDR3 spans 12 amino acids. CDR3 sequence (DNA): TGTGCCAGCAGCTATAGTACCGGAGGCTACACCTTC. Translating it yields CASSYSTGGYTF.

This clonotype was counted at least ten times. This chain links TRBV5-1 with TRBJ1-1, with TRBD1 as a possible D gene (5 bases). The germline V gene encodes CDR1 SGHRS and CDR2 YFSETQ. Trimming removed 0 bases at V and 1 base at J, with 10 bases between. The CDR3 has 15 residues. In DNA, the CDR3 is TGCGCCAGCAGCTTGGGTTGGGGCCCGAACACTGAAGCTTTCTTT. Amino acid sequence: CASSLGWGPNTEAFF.

This rearrangement joins TRBV12-3 or TRBV12-4 to TRBJ2-2; no firm D call. This CDR3 spans 16 amino acids. Trimming left V 10 bases short and J 0 bases short, with 18 bases between. The DNA for the CDR3 is TGTGCCACCTCATTCTTACCATTCGCGAACACCGGGGAGCTGTTTTTT. Encoded protein: CATSFLPFANTGELFF.

V and J are TRBV20-1 and TRBJ1-6; a weak D match, TRBD1 (5 bases). The V and J ends lost 0 bases and 9 bases respectively, with 15 bases between them. Germline lookup yields CDR1 DFQATT and CDR2 SNEGSKA (reference sequence). This CDR3 is 15 amino acids long. The CDR3 bases are TGCAGTGCTAGAGATTTCGTGGCCAGGGTTTCACCCCTCCACTTT. Protein product: CSARDFVARVSPLHF.

The rearrangement uses TRBV20-1 and TRBJ1-3; no reliable D call. The CDR3 extends over 16 amino acids. V shed 0 bases and J shed 0 bases, with 12 bases lying between them. Germline V gives CDR1 DFQATT, CDR2 SNEGSKA (reference sequence). The DNA for the CDR3 is TGCAGTGCTAGAGATCCAACGGCCCTCTCTGGAAACACCATATATTTT. Translating gives CSARDPTALSGNTIYF.

This chain joins TRBV20-1 and TRBJ1-2; 8 bases fit TRBD1. The CDR3 consists of 17 residues. The germline gives CDR1 DFQATT, CDR2 SNEGSKA (reference sequence). The V and J ends lost 2 bases and 5 bases, in that order; junction bases with no gene match: 16. The CDR3 sequence: CSARRYTVATGVYGYTF. The CDR3 DNA follows: TGCAGTGCTAGAAGGTACACCGTTGCGACAGGGGTGTATGGCTACACCTTC.

The chain recombines TRBV20-1 with TRBJ2-1; TRBD2 matches at 11 bases. The CDR3 has 16 residues. The V segment lost 6 bases and the J segment 4 bases; nucleotides outside the gene matches: 11. Germline V gives CDR1 DFQATT, CDR2 SNEGSKA (reference sequence). The CDR3 reads CSARSRLAGKYNEQFF. The CDR3 nucleotides read TGCAGTGCGAGGAGTCGACTAGCGGGGAAGTACAATGAGCAGTTCTTC.

Ten or more counts support this clonotype. The chain is built from TRBV5-1 and TRBJ2-2; 8 nucleotides agree with TRBD2. This CDR3 is 15 amino acids long. Looked up from germline, CDR1 is SGHRS and CDR2 is YFSETQ. After removal of 3 bases from V and 6 bases from J, the junction contained 7 bases not matched to a gene. CDR3 nucleotides: TGCGCCAGCAGCTCCGGGACTAGGGTCGCCGGGGAGCTGTTTTTT. Protein sequence: CASSSGTRVAGELFF.

This chain links TRBV10-2 with TRBJ1-2, with D possibly matching TRBD1 (5 bases). This CDR3 is built from 12 residues. Germline CDR1 and CDR2: WSHSY and SAAADI. The V and J ends lost 6 bases and 4 bases respectively, with 9 bases between them. CDR3 loop: CASRQDAYGYTF. The CDR3 DNA follows: TGCGCCAGCAGACAGGACGCCTATGGCTACACCTTC.

The J gene is TRBJ2-1, the V gene TRBV6-6; possible D gene TRBD2, 6 bases. V shed 4 bases and J shed 8 bases, with 9 bases lying between them. This CDR3 comprises 12 residues. Germline V lookup: CDR1 MNHNY, CDR2 SVGAGI (reference sequence). DNA of the CDR3: TGTGCCAGCAGTTCCGCGGGGCATGAGCAGTTCTTC. This sequence encodes CASSSAGHEQFF.

There are many counts of this clonotype. This rearrangement joins TRBV4-2 to TRBJ1-6, with D uncertain. V lost 1 base to trimming and J lost 8 bases, with 12 bases between them. This CDR3 spans 15 amino acids. CDR1 and CDR2 (germline): LGHNA, YNFKEQ. CDR3 DNA sequence: TGTGCCAGCAGCCAAGGGCGGGGTTTTGATTCACCCCTCCACTTT. This gives the protein CASSQGRGFDSPLHF.

This clonotype was counted a few times. The rearrangement links TRBV7-8 to TRBJ1-1, with unresolved D. The CDR3 has 14 residues. V lost 5 bases and J lost 3, with 13 bases in between. The V gene's germline CDR1 is SGHVS and CDR2 FQNEAQ. The CDR3 reads CASSPRSSDTEAFF. In nucleotides, the CDR3 is TGTGCCAGCAGCCCCCGTTCGTCTGACACTGAAGCTTTCTTT. The variable domain in full, completed from reference TRBV7-8 and TRBJ1-1, reads GAGVSQSPRYKVAKRGQDVALRCDPISGHVSLFWYQQALGQGPEFLTYFQNEAQLDKSGLPSDRFFAERPEGSVSTLKIQRTQQEDSAVYLCASSPRSSDTEAFFGQGTRLTVV.

CDR3 sequence: CASSFFGARQETQYF. The CDR3 nucleotides read TGTGCCAGCAGTTTTTTTGGGGCACGGCAAGAGACCCAGTACTTC. The rearrangement uses TRBV12-3 or TRBV12-4 and TRBJ2-5, with D perhaps TRBD1 (5 bases). The CDR3 is made up of 15 amino acids. The ends were cut back, 3 bases at V and 2 bases at J, with 13 bases in the middle.

This chain joins TRBV20-1 and TRBJ1-2; the match to TRBD1 covers 9 bases. J gave up 4 bases and V 3 bases, and 6 bases lay outside the gene matches. CDR3 length: 14 residues. Germline lookup yields CDR1 DFQATT and CDR2 SNEGSKA (reference sequence). The CDR3 sequence is CSASPRDRAYGYTF. CDR3 DNA sequence: TGCAGTGCTAGCCCTCGGGACAGGGCCTATGGCTACACCTTC.

The chain links TRBV19 to TRBJ2-1, with TRBD2 matching over 11 bases. The CDR3 loop spans 15 amino acids. The trim removed 11 bases at V and 8 bases at J, leaving 14 bases unmatched. Germline lookup yields CDR1 LNHDA and CDR2 SQIVND (reference sequence). CDR3 amino acids: CASSEASGRWYEQFF. The CDR3 DNA sequence: TGTGCCTCTTCAGAGGCTAGCGGGAGGTGGTATGAGCAGTTCTTC.

The table lists this clonotype with a few counts. This chain connects TRBV6-1 to TRBJ2-1, with D unclear. The CDR3 has 14 residues. The germline V gene has CDR1 MNHNS and CDR2 SASEGT. V lost 5 bases and J lost 4, with 12 bases in between. The CDR3 coding sequence is TGTGCCAGCAGTAGGACGACCGTATACAATGAGCAGTTCTTC. Translated, it gives CASSRTTVYNEQFF.

The rearrangement uses TRBV12-3 or TRBV12-4 and TRBJ1-4; 7 bases match TRBD1. V trimming: 5 bases; J trimming: 4 bases; junction bases outside the gene matches: 7. This CDR3 is 15 amino acids long. This CDR3 is CASSILGQRNEKLFF. The CDR3 nucleotides read TGTGCCAGCAGTATCCTGGGACAGCGTAATGAAAAACTGTTTTTT.

Here the CDR3 reads CASSPSGGANNEQFF. CDR3 in DNA: TGTGCCAGCAGCCCGTCCGGGGGGGCCAACAATGAGCAGTTCTTC. V is TRBV7-6 and J is TRBJ2-1; 8 nucleotides agree with TRBD2. CDR3 size: 15 residues. Germline CDR1 SGHVS, CDR2 FNYEAQ. V trimming: 5 bases; J trimming: 5 bases; junction bases outside the gene matches: 8.